Listed here are 12 T cell receptor beta chains from one sample, sequenced in a study of regulatory and conventional T cells in RAG deficiency. Genomic DNA came from blood conventional CD4+ T cells gated CD25-low CD127-high. Profiled with immunoSEQ multiplex PCR; TCRdb holds only in-frame clones, not every one. The sample yields just over 30,000 clones, 96% seen once. These data were also filed under a second study, of regulatory T cells. As reported in that work: The PCR used 52 TRBV and 13 TRBJ primers.

Sequencing was done on a sample of CD25- CD4+ T cells sorted from blood. These receptors all come from a human donor in good health.

This clone came up once. The J gene is TRBJ2-5, the V gene TRBV19; TRBD1 matches 8 bases. The J call may be mistaken, given a closer DNA end match to TRBJ2-7. Germline V gives CDR1 LNHDA, CDR2 SQIVND (reference sequence). CDR3 length: 14 residues. The CDR3 reads CASSPRQGFYEQYF. CDR3 nucleotides: TGTGCCAGTAGTCCCAGACAGGGGTTCTACGAGCAGTACTTC.

This clone was found once. V is TRBV4-2 and J is TRBJ2-3; 13 nucleotides align to TRBD2. With V trimmed by 1 base and J by 1 base, 2 bases remained unmatched. Germline assignment: CDR1 LGHNA and CDR2 YNFKEQ. CDR3 length: 17 residues. The CDR3 loop reads CASSQGGLAGGTDTQYF. The CDR3 DNA reads as TGTGCCAGCAGCCAAGGCGGACTAGCGGGAGGCACAGATACGCAGTATTTT.

The V call is TRBV25-1, the J call TRBJ2-7; 12 nucleotides match TRBD2. V trimming: 2 bases; J trimming: 6 bases; junction bases outside the gene matches: 8. The CDR3 totals 16 residues. CDR1 and CDR2 (germline): MGHDK, SYGVNS. The CDR3 bases are TGTGCCAGCAGTGAAGTACTAGCGGGAGGCAAAGGCGAGCAGTACTTC. Protein: CASSEVLAGGKGEQYF.

The J gene is TRBJ1-2, the V gene TRBV7-8; 7 bases map to TRBD1. Trimming took 1 base from V and 4 from J; bases not matched to a gene: 6. CDR3 length: 15 residues. Germline lookup yields CDR1 SGHVS and CDR2 FQNEAQ. CDR3 sequence: CASSLEGQSSYGYTF. The CDR3 DNA sequence: TGTGCCAGCAGCTTAGAGGGACAGTCATCCTATGGCTACACCTTC.

This chain uses TRBV7-2 with TRBJ2-1; 13 nucleotides align to TRBD2. This CDR3 is built from 19 residues. Per the germline V gene, CDR1 is SGHTA and CDR2 is FQGNSA. V was pared by 0 bases and J by 10 bases, with 15 bases of the junction left unmatched. The CDR3 sequence: CASSLAVLAGGLGSEEQFF. Here the CDR3 DNA reads TGTGCCAGCAGCTTAGCGGTACTAGCGGGGGGGCTGGGATCGGAAGAGCAGTTCTTC.

The CDR3 sequence is CASSLQGAYSNQPQHF. CDR3 coding DNA: TGTGCCAGCAGCCTCCAGGGTGCGTATAGCAATCAGCCCCAGCATTTT. The chain is built from TRBV7-9 and TRBJ1-5, with D possibly TRBD1 on 5 matching bases. Germline-derived CDR1 and CDR2 are SEHNR and FQNEAQ (reference sequence). Trimming took 5 bases from V and 0 from J, leaving 14 bases between them. The CDR3 runs to 16 residues.

The chain couples TRBV7-8 to TRBJ2-7; 8 bases align to TRBD2. The trim removed 4 bases at V and 2 bases at J, leaving 10 bases unmatched. Per the germline V gene, CDR1 is SGHVS and CDR2 is FQNEAQ. This CDR3 is built from 16 residues. This chain's CDR3 is CASSSYSGNMPYEQYF. Here the CDR3 DNA reads TGTGCCAGCAGCTCATATAGCGGGAACATGCCCTACGAGCAGTACTTC.

The gene calls are TRBV18 and TRBJ1-1; maybe TRBD1 (6 bases). The ends were cut back, 6 bases at V and 1 base at J, with 9 bases in the middle. Germline CDR1 reads KGHSH; CDR2 reads LQKENI. The CDR3 consists of 13 residues. CDR3 DNA sequence: TGTGCCAGCTCGTCACAGGGGAACACTGAAGCTTTCTTT. The encoded protein is CASSSQGNTEAFF.

The rearrangement links TRBV19 to TRBJ1-2; possible D gene TRBD1, 6 bases. Per the germline V gene, CDR1 is LNHDA and CDR2 is SQIVND (reference sequence). This CDR3 contains 14 residues. V lost 7 bases and J lost 4, with 16 bases in between. The CDR3 DNA is TGTGCCAGTATTGGGACAACGTCCATCTATGGCTACACCTTC. It is translated as CASIGTTSIYGYTF.

This clone was seen once. The chain links TRBV7-2 to TRBJ2-7; 9 positions agree with TRBD2. With V trimmed by 3 bases and J by 0 bases, 3 bases remained unmatched. Germline-derived CDR1 and CDR2 are SGHTA and FQGNSA. The CDR3 is made up of 15 amino acids. CDR3 sequence reads: CASSLGSGSSYEQYF. The CDR3 coding sequence is TGTGCCAGCAGCTTGGGTAGCGGGAGCTCCTACGAGCAGTACTTC.

This clone has a handful of counts. V gene TRBV2 combines with J gene TRBJ1-6; a possible D gene is TRBD1 (6 bases). The germline gives CDR1 SNHLY, CDR2 FYNNEI. This CDR3 is built from 15 residues. Deletions cut 1 base from V and 8 bases from J, with 12 bases between. Here the CDR3 DNA reads TGTGCCAGCAGTGAAGGGGGGCTAGTATATTCACCCCTCCACTTT. It specifies CASSEGGLVYSPLHF.

The chain couples TRBV25-1 to TRBJ2-7; D perhaps matches TRBD1 (5 bases). Between the trimmed V and J ends, which lost 4 bases and 6 bases, there was a span of 13 bases. The CDR3 contains 13 residues. CDR1 is MGHDK and CDR2 is SYGVNS in the germline V gene. The CDR3 coding sequence is TGTGCCAGCAGTGTAGGGGCCAGGGCCGAGCAGTACTTC. Amino acid sequence: CASSVGARAEQYF.